The TCR beta chain described here comes from a study of blood T cell repertoires in COVID-19. Study-wide context: The United States, Italy and Spain supplied acute and convalescent COVID-19 samples. Nucleic acid was either cDNA or gDNA, and it came from T cells, B-cell-depleted T cells, or PBMCs.

Original methodology: Amplifying reference gene primers gave estimates of nucleated cell counts. Sequencing used immunoSEQ multiplex PCR; TCRdb keeps in-frame clones, though not all of them. The DNA was the basis for D and trimming; V, J and clone size are from that table. The sample consists of about 160,000 clones, around four fifths of them appearing once. The V segment lost 1 base and the J segment 6 bases; nucleotides outside the gene matches: 5. Germline assignment: CDR1 SGHKS and CDR2 YYEKEE (reference sequence). The CDR3 has 15 amino acids. This sequence was found in a man between 65 and 85 years old with acute or convalescent COVID-19. The chain links TRBV5-5 to TRBJ2-4; 9 bases are shared with TRBD1. The sample comprised peripheral blood. The chain's CDR3 is CASSLQGQGGNIQYF. CDR3 nucleotides: TGTGCCAGCAGCTTGCAGGGACAGGGTGGAAACATTCAGTACTTC. Full variable domain (remainder filled in from reference TRBV5-5 and TRBJ2-4): DAGVTQSPTHLIKTRGQQVTLRCSPISGHKSVSWYQQVLGQGPQFIFQYYEKEERGRGNFPDRFSARQFPNYSSELNVNALLLGDSALYLCASSLQGQGGNIQYFGAGTRLSVL.